This passage covers 26 T cell receptor beta chains from one sample sequenced in a study of radiation and T cells in renal cell carcinoma. Sequenced by immunoSEQ multiplex PCR; TCRdb stores in-frame clones only, minus some. The sample consists of 97,000 or so clones, roughly 82% of them appearing once. Time point of the sample: blood 4 weeks post-SBRT, at nephrectomy. Treatment here: 15 Gy SBRT to primary tumor, nephrectomy 4 weeks later. Sequences were derived from blood, sampled from a patient whose treatment included radiotherapy and nephrectomy. The receptor set was obtained from a man aged 55 to 69 with renal cell carcinoma.

The chain links TRBV9 to TRBJ2-5, with 10 bases matching TRBD2. Germline CDR1 SGDLS, CDR2 YYNGEE. This CDR3 has 14 residues. V lost 4 bases, J lost 6 bases, and 6 bases stayed unmatched. The CDR3 DNA reads as TGTGCCAGCAGCCCTAGCGGGAGCTGGAAGACCCAGTACTTC. Translating it yields CASSPSGSWKTQYF.

The V call is TRBV18, the J call TRBJ1-5; D may be TRBD1 (6 bases). The germline V gene encodes CDR1 KGHSH and CDR2 LQKENI. CDR3 length: 15 residues. V was cut by 4 bases and J by 6 bases, with 16 bases left in between. CDR3 protein: CASSLAQGQGQPQHF. The DNA for the CDR3 is TGTGCCAGCTCACTTGCTCAGGGGCAGGGTCAGCCCCAGCATTTT.

The CDR3 spells CASSLRQETQYF. CDR3 DNA: TGCGCCAGCAGCTTGCGTCAAGAGACCCAGTACTTC. This chain joins TRBV5-1 and TRBJ2-5; no reliable D call. Germline CDR1 SGHRS, CDR2 YFSETQ. The CDR3 contains 12 residues. V was cut by 1 base and J by 2 bases, with 3 bases left in between.

The J gene is TRBJ1-5, the V gene TRBV7-9, with 8 bases lining up with TRBD1. CDR1 SEHNR and CDR2 FQNEAQ come from the germline V gene (reference sequence). J gave up 0 bases and V 1 base, and 2 bases lay outside the gene matches. The CDR3 contains 16 residues. CDR3 loop: CASSLDRGISNQPQHF. DNA for the CDR3: TGTGCCAGCAGCTTAGACAGGGGGATTAGCAATCAGCCCCAGCATTTT.

This clone showed up just a few times. The V gene is TRBV10-1, the J gene TRBJ2-2; no clear D. The CDR3 is 15 amino acids. V dropped 0 bases and J dropped 4 bases, with 9 bases sitting between them. Germline V gives CDR1 WNHNN, CDR2 SYGVQD (reference sequence). CDR3: CASSESRDFTGELFF. The DNA for the CDR3 is TGCGCCAGCAGTGAGTCGAGAGATTTCACCGGGGAGCTGTTTTTT.

The chain couples TRBV9 to TRBJ2-1; the match to TRBD2 covers 7 bases. Germline CDR1 reads SGDLS; CDR2 reads YYNGEE. V was pared by 4 bases and J by 4 bases, with 8 bases of the junction left unmatched. CDR3 length: 15 residues. CDR3 protein: CASSPGRTRYNEQFF. DNA for the CDR3: TGTGCCAGCAGCCCCGGCCGGACTAGATACAATGAGCAGTTCTTC.

The CDR3: CASSLDRRDTQYF. The CDR3 DNA is TGTGCCAGCAGCTTAGACCGGAGGGATACGCAGTATTTT. V is TRBV7-8 and J is TRBJ2-3; a possible D gene is TRBD2 (5 bases). The germline gives CDR1 SGHVS, CDR2 FQNEAQ. The CDR3 spans 13 residues. V dropped 1 base and J dropped 6 bases, with 8 bases sitting between them.

This clone occurred once. The chain couples TRBV2 to TRBJ2-1; no clear D. The V end was cut by 6 bases, the J end by 2 bases, with 5 bases between. The V gene's germline CDR1 is SNHLY and CDR2 FYNNEI. CDR3 length: 12 residues. CDR3 sequence (DNA): TGTGCCAGCAGGACCACCTACAATGAGCAGTTCTTC. This encodes CASRTTYNEQFF. Full variable domain (remainder filled in from reference TRBV2 and TRBJ2-1): EPEVTQTPSHQVTQMGQEVILRCVPISNHLYFYWYRQILGQKVEFLVSFYNNEISEKSEIFDDQFSVERPDGSNFTLKIRSTKLEDSAMYFCASRTTYNEQFFGPGTRLTVL.

The rearrangement uses TRBV29-1 and TRBJ1-1; 11 bases agree with TRBD1. Per the germline V gene, CDR1 is SQVTM and CDR2 is ANQGSEA. J gave up 6 bases and V 3 bases, and 3 bases lay outside the gene matches. The CDR3 runs to 13 residues. The CDR3 reads CSVDGTGGPEAFF. CDR3 DNA: TGCAGCGTTGACGGGACAGGGGGGCCTGAAGCTTTCTTT.

This clone was seen a single time. The gene calls are TRBV7-2 and TRBJ1-5, with a possible D match to TRBD1 (6 bases). Germline V lookup: CDR1 SGHTA, CDR2 FQGNSA. The CDR3 sequence is 16 residues long. V gave up 4 bases and J gave up 6 bases, with 19 bases separating them. The CDR3 DNA is TGTGCCAGCAGCTACACGGGGGGGCAAGTTATTCAGCCCCAGCATTTT. It translates to CASSYTGGQVIQPQHF. The full variable domain, with the rest looked up from reference TRBV7-2 and TRBJ1-5, is GAGVSQSPSNKVTEKGKDVELRCDPISGHTALYWYRQSLGQGLEFLIYFQGNSAPDKSGLPSDRFSAERTGGSVSTLTIQRTQQEDSAVYLCASSYTGGQVIQPQHFGDGTRLSIL.

The J gene is TRBJ1-4, the V gene TRBV28; 9 bases are shared with TRBD1. CDR1 is MDHEN, CDR2 SYDVKM, per germline. This CDR3 contains 15 residues. V trimming: 4 bases; J trimming: 7 bases; junction bases outside the gene matches: 7. The CDR3 sequence is CASSSPQGASEKLFF. DNA of the CDR3: TGTGCCAGCAGTTCCCCACAGGGGGCGAGTGAAAAACTGTTTTTT. The complete variable domain, with remaining parts taken from reference TRBV28 and TRBJ1-4, reads DVKVTQSSRYLVKRTGEKVFLECVQDMDHENMFWYRQDPGLGLRLIYFSYDVKMKEKGDIPEGYSVSREKKERFSLILESASTNQTSMYLCASSSPQGASEKLFFGSGTQLSVL.

In nucleotides, the CDR3 is TGTGCCAGCTCCCTAATTGGGGGACAACATGAAAAACTGTTTTTT. The encoded protein is CASSLIGGQHEKLFF. V and J are TRBV25-1 and TRBJ1-4; a possible D gene is TRBD1 (6 bases). Germline lookup yields CDR1 MGHDK and CDR2 SYGVNS. This CDR3 is 15 amino acids long. V lost 8 bases and J lost 6, with 19 bases in between.

The chain employs TRBV7-3 and TRBJ2-5, with 8 bases that match TRBD2. V shed 0 bases and J 5 bases; nucleotides not matched to a gene: 2. CDR3 length: 14 residues. Per germline, CDR1 SGHTA and CDR2 FQGTGA. The CDR3 region has the DNA TGTGCCAGCAGCTTAACCTCGGGAGGGGAGACCCAGTACTTC. Protein sequence: CASSLTSGGETQYF.

The J gene is TRBJ1-2, the V gene TRBV5-1, with 7 bases fitting TRBD1. The V segment lost 4 bases and the J segment 5 bases; nucleotides outside the gene matches: 8. CDR1 SGHRS and CDR2 YFSETQ come from the germline V gene. The CDR3 covers 14 residues. CDR3 residues: CASSPQTGSYGYTF. CDR3 in DNA: TGCGCCAGCAGCCCCCAGACAGGGTCGTATGGCTACACCTTC.

This chain uses TRBV19 with TRBJ2-5; D is perhaps TRBD1 (5 bases). Between the trimmed V and J ends, which lost 4 bases and 4 bases, there was a span of 13 bases. The germline CDR1 and CDR2 sequences are LNHDA and SQIVND (reference sequence). The CDR3 consists of 14 residues. In nucleotides, the CDR3 is TGTGCCAGTAGTACCCCAGGGTTACGAGAGACCCAGTACTTC. Its protein is CASSTPGLRETQYF.

In this sample, this clone turned up a few times. The chain has TRBV7-9 and TRBJ1-1, with 7 positions matching TRBD1. Germline-derived CDR1 and CDR2 are SEHNR and FQNEAQ (reference sequence). The trim removed 3 bases at V and 3 bases at J, leaving 4 bases unmatched. The CDR3 loop spans 14 amino acids. The CDR3 loop is CASSFTGVDTEAFF. CDR3 sequence (DNA): TGTGCCAGCAGCTTCACAGGGGTGGACACTGAAGCTTTCTTT.

The chain is built from TRBV7-7 and TRBJ2-1; 9 nucleotides match TRBD2. Per the germline V gene, CDR1 is SSHAT and CDR2 is FNYEAQ (reference sequence). Trimming cost V 2 bases and J 6 bases; bases outside gene matches: 5. The CDR3 length is 15 residues. DNA of the CDR3: TGTGCCAGCAGCTTAAATTTAGCGGGAGCCAATGAGCAGTTCTTC. Protein product: CASSLNLAGANEQFF. The whole variable domain, filled in from reference TRBV7-7 and TRBJ2-1, reads GAGVSQSPRYKVTKRGQDVTLRCDPISSHATLYWYQQALGQGPEFLTYFNYEAQPDKSGLPSDRFSAERPEGSISTLTIQRTEQRDSAMYRCASSLNLAGANEQFFGPGTRLTVL.

The sample holds a few counts of this clone. The chain is built from TRBV6-5 and TRBJ1-2; the D is unclear. Trimming left V 0 bases short and J 4 bases short, with 9 bases between. This CDR3 comprises 14 residues. CDR1 is MNHEY, CDR2 SVGAGI, per germline. The DNA of the CDR3 is TGTGCCAGCAGTTACTCAACAGAATTCTATGGCTACACCTTC. Translated: CASSYSTEFYGYTF.

V usage is TRBV2 and J usage is TRBJ2-7; a weak D match, TRBD1 (8 bases). Deletions cut 5 bases from V and 7 bases from J, with 15 bases between. The CDR3 spans 13 residues. Germline loops: CDR1 SNHLY, CDR2 FYNNEI. CDR3 in amino acids: CASSRPQGGEQYF. CDR3 nucleotides: TGTGCCAGCAGTCGGCCACAGGGGGGGGAGCAGTACTTC.

The rearrangement uses TRBV28 and TRBJ1-1; D perhaps matches TRBD1 (6 bases). Germline V CDR1 and CDR2: MDHEN, SYDVKM. The CDR3 spans 14 residues. V was pared by 8 bases and J by 5 bases, with 18 bases between. CDR3 protein: CASAIFTGTTEAFF. In nucleotides, the CDR3 is TGTGCCAGCGCTATTTTTACAGGGACTACTGAAGCTTTCTTT.

The chain couples TRBV5-1 to TRBJ2-5; 8 bases are shared with TRBD2. V shed 0 bases, J shed 0 bases, and the junction held 7 bases outside the gene matches. CDR3 size: 17 residues. Germline loops: CDR1 SGHRS, CDR2 YFSETQ. CDR3 sequence reads: CASSLGRLAGYQETQYF. The CDR3 DNA follows: TGCGCCAGCAGCTTGGGACGGCTAGCGGGTTACCAAGAGACCCAGTACTTC.

The rearrangement uses TRBV5-8 and TRBJ1-4, with D possibly TRBD1 on 5 matching bases. Looked up from germline, CDR1 is SGHTS and CDR2 is YDEGEE. The CDR3 covers 13 residues. V shed 3 bases and J shed 8 bases, with 11 bases lying between them. The CDR3 here is CASSSGTEEKLFF. CDR3 coding DNA: TGTGCCAGCAGCTCCGGGACGGAGGAAAAACTGTTTTTT.

V gene TRBV6-1 combines with J gene TRBJ2-7, with D hard to call. Trimming left V 3 bases short and J 0 bases short, with 9 bases between. Germline values: CDR1 MNHNS, CDR2 SASEGT. The CDR3 runs to 14 residues. CDR3 sequence: CASSDQAYSYEQYF. The CDR3 nucleotides read TGTGCCAGCAGTGATCAGGCTTACTCCTACGAGCAGTACTTC.

This clone came up a few times. This chain joins TRBV29-1 and TRBJ2-5; D unresolved. Germline CDR1 reads SQVTM; CDR2 reads ANQGSEA. This CDR3 comprises 10 residues. The V end was cut by 3 bases, the J end by 3 bases, with 2 bases between. The DNA of the CDR3 is TGCAGCGTTGAGGAAGAGACCCAGTACTTC. Its translation: CSVEEETQYF.

The V call is TRBV9, the J call TRBJ1-5; D uncertain. The CDR3 extends over 15 amino acids. CDR1 is SGDLS and CDR2 is YYNGEE in the germline V gene. The germline V and J ends were trimmed by 4 bases and 0 bases, with 11 bases remaining between them. CDR3 protein: CASSPTDISNQPQHF. DNA of the CDR3: TGTGCCAGCAGCCCCACCGACATTAGCAATCAGCCCCAGCATTTT.

A single count supports this clone. V gene TRBV11-2 combines with J gene TRBJ2-6; D remains ambiguous. There are 17 residues in the CDR3. In germline, CDR1 is SGHAT, CDR2 FQNNGV. Trimming stripped 0 bases from V and 2 bases from J, with 11 bases between. CDR3 sequence (DNA): TGTGCCAGCAGCTTAGATCGGCAGGTTGCTGGGGCCAACGTCCTGACTTTC. This sequence encodes CASSLDRQVAGANVLTF.